This T cell receptor beta chain was recovered during a study of blood T cell repertoires in COVID-19. As for the study in general: From the United States, Italy and Spain came samples of acute and convalescent COVID-19. From T cells, B-cell-depleted T cells, or PBMCs came the material, which was cDNA or gDNA.

Germline lookup yields CDR1 SQVTM and CDR2 ANQGSEA. The trim removed 5 bases at V and 5 bases at J, leaving 5 bases unmatched. This CDR3 spans 12 amino acids. Participants were placed into cohorts based on the clinical history they reported. The method was immunoSEQ multiplex PCR; TCRdb's version includes in-frame clones alone and lacks a portion of them. The data show more than 200,000 clones, approximately 90% seen once. This clonotype was sampled from a woman in her 30s who had recovered from COVID-19. Material for sequencing was PBMCs or T cells enriched from blood (not recorded which). The chain carries TRBV29-1 and TRBJ2-7; TRBD2 matches 8 bases. The DNA for the CDR3 is TGCAGCGTTTCCCGGGGGGGGGACGAGCAGTACTTC. It is translated as CSVSRGGDEQYF.